Below, one T cell receptor beta chain is given with its context. This sample stems from a study of shared clonotypes between healthy human individuals. Caucasian adults residing in Nashville, Tennessee made up all the donors. Data came from immunoSEQ multiplex PCR; TCRdb stores just in-frame clones and leaves some out. The data hold over a million clones, with roughly 97% observed a single time. V trimming: 4 bases; J trimming: 5 bases; junction bases outside the gene matches: 6. Looked up from germline, CDR1 is LNHDA and CDR2 is SQIVND (reference sequence). The CDR3 totals 16 residues. V is TRBV19 and J is TRBJ2-2; 11 bases align to TRBD1. The sample was naive CD4+ T cells sorted from blood. Subset meaning: CD45RA+ positively selected. The TCR comes from a man aged 25-40 years in good health. The CDR3 sequence is CASSRGQGVGTGELFF. The CDR3 bases are TGTGCCAGTAGTAGGGGACAGGGGGTTGGTACCGGGGAGCTGTTTTTT.